These 5 T cell receptor beta chains originate from one sample sequenced in a study of T cells in women clearing cervical HPV infection. Repertoires were generated with immunoSEQ multiplex PCR, while TCRdb's copy carries only in-frame clones and drops some. The table lists around 19,000 clones, with approximately 5.5% in the top ten. Sequenced input: blood buffy coat. The receptors shown here come from a woman aged 18 to 75 with a cervical HPV16 infection that either progressed to CIN3+ or cleared (not recorded which).

Note on this clone: The CDR3 extends 3 residues past the end of the read, so its final part is completed from the germline J gene. The chain is built from TRBV5-1 and TRBJ2-1; D is undetermined. The germline V and J ends were trimmed by 1 base and 4 bases, with 6 bases remaining between them. The germline gives CDR1 SGHRS, CDR2 YFSETQ. This CDR3 region has 13 residues. The CDR3 spells CASSLNRYNEQFF. CDR3 bases read: TGCGCCAGCAGCTTGAACAGATACAATGAG.

About this clone: From the germline J gene comes the end of the CDR3, since the read stops 3 residues before it. The chain couples TRBV7-9 to TRBJ1-1, with 7 bases that match TRBD1. The V and J ends lost 5 bases and 0 bases, in that order; junction bases with no gene match: 6. Germline CDR1 reads SEHNR; CDR2 reads FQNEAQ (reference sequence). The CDR3 extends over 15 amino acids. Incomplete CDR3 DNA: TGTGCCAGCAGCGCACAGGGGACCGTGAACACTGAA. Protein product: CASSAQGTVNTE. The whole CDR3 protein is CASSAQGTVNTEAFF.

About this clone itself: The missing CDR3 end, 3 residues past where the read stops, is filled in from the germline J gene. The gene calls are TRBV6-1 and TRBJ2-3, with D possibly being TRBD1 (5 bases). The CDR3 contains 16 residues. Germline values: CDR1 MNHNS, CDR2 SASEGT. The CDR3 sequence: CASSGHRTYSNQPQYF. CDR3 DNA, as far as it was read: TGTGCCAGCAGTGGCCACAGGACGTATAGCAATCAGCCG.

A note on this clone: The observed sequence ends 3 residues before the CDR3 terminus, with the missing tail filled in from the germline J gene. This chain uses TRBV7-2 with TRBJ1-2, with D maybe TRBD1 (6 bases). With 5 bases removed from V and 2 bases from J, the gap between germline ends came to 9 bases. CDR1 SGHTA and CDR2 FQGNSA come from the germline V gene. This CDR3 has 13 residues. The part of the CDR3 DNA that was read is TGTGCCAGCAGCAGAGACAGGAACTATGGC. It specifies CASSRDRNYG. The full CDR3 protein reads CASSRDRNYGYTF.

Of note for this clone: The read gets to within 3 residues of the CDR3 end, and the germline J gene fills in the rest. The chain combines TRBV16 with TRBJ2-3, with D uncertain. This CDR3 region has 16 residues. Germline CDR1 KGHSY, CDR2 FQNENV. The CDR3 protein is CASSPPGLYSNQPQYF. Partial CDR3 DNA: TGTGCCAGCAGCCCCCCCGGGTTGTATAGCAATCAGCCG.